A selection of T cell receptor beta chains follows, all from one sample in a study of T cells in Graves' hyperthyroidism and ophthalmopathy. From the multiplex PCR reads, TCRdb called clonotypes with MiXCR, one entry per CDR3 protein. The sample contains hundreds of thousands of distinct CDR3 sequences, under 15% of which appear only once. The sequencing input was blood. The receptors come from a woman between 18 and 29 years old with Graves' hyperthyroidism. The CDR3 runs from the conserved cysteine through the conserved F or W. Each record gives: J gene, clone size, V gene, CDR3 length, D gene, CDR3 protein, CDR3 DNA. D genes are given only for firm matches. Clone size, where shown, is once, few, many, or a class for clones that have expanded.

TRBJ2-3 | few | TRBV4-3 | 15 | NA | CASSPFGGGTDTQYF | TGCGCCAGCAGCCCCTTCGGAGGGGGCACAGATACGCAGTATTTT
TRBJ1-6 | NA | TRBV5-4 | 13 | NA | CASTHDSRSPLHF | TGTGCCAGCACCCACGATAGTAGGTCACCCCTCCACTTT
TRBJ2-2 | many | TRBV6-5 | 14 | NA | CASSYEDGPGELFF | TGTGCCAGCAGTTACGAGGACGGGCCCGGGGAGCTGTTTTTT
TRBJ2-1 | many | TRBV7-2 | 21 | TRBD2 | CASSFPYLGTSGRVSYNEQFF | TGTGCCAGCAGCTTTCCATATCTCGGGACTAGCGGGAGAGTCTCCTACAATGAGCAGTTCTTC
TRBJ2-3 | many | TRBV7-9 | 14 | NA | CASSFLRGTDTQYF | TGTGCCAGCAGCTTCCTCCGGGGGACAGATACGCAGTATTTT
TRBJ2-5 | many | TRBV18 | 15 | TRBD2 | CASSPTSGRGETQYF | TGTGCCAGCTCACCTACTAGCGGGAGAGGAGAGACCCAGTACTTC
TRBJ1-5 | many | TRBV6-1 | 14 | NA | CASSYRGINQPQHF | TGTGCCAGCAGTTACCGGGGGATCAATCAGCCCCAGCATTTT
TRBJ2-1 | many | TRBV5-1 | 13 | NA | CASSLEGHSEQFF | TGCGCCAGCAGCTTGGAGGGACACTCGGAGCAGTTCTTC
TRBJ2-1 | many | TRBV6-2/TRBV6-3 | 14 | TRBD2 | CASSVGLAGGEQFF | TGTGCCAGCAGTGTAGGACTAGCGGGAGGAGAGCAGTTCTTC
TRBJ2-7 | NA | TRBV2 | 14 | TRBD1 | CASSGRDSSYEQYF | TGTGCCAGCAGTGGCCGGGACAGCTCCTACGAGCAGTACTTC
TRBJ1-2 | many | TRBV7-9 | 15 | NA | CASSFNAGGNYGYTF | TGTGCCAGCAGCTTCAACGCGGGGGGGAACTATGGCTACACCTTC
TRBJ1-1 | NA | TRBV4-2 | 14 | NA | CASSQVFQNTEAFF | TGTGCCAGCAGCCAAGTTTTCCAGAACACTGAAGCTTTCTTT
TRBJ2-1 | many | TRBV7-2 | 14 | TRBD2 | CASSFALAANEQFF | TGTGCCAGCAGCTTCGCCCTAGCGGCCAATGAGCAGTTCTTC
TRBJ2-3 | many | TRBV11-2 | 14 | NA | CASKPPGSTDTQYF | TGTGCCAGCAAACCCCCGGGGAGCACAGATACGCAGTATTTT
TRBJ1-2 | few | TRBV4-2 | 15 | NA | CASSPELGSNYGYTF | TGTGCCAGCAGCCCGGAGTTGGGCAGCAACTATGGCTACACCTTC
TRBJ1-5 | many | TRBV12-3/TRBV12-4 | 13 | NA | CASSRNSNQPQHF | TGTGCCAGCAGTCGGAATAGCAATCAGCCCCAGCATTTT